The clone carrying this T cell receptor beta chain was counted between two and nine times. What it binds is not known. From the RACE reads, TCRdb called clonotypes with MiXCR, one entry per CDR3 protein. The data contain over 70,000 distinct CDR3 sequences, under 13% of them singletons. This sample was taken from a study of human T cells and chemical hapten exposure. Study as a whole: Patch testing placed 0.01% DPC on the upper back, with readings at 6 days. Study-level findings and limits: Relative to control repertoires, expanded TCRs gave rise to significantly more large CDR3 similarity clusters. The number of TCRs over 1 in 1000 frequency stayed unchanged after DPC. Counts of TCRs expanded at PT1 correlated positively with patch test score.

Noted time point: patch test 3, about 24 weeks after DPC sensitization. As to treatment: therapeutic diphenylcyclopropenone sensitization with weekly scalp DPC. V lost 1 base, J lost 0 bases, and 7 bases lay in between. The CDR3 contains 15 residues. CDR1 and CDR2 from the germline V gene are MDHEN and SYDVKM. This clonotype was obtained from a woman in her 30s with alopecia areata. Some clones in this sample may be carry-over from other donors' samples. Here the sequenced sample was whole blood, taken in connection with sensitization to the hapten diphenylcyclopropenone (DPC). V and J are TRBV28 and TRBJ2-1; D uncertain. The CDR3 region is CASSLSRSSYNEQFF. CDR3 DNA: TGTGCCAGCAGTTTATCTCGGAGCTCCTACAATGAGCAGTTCTTC.